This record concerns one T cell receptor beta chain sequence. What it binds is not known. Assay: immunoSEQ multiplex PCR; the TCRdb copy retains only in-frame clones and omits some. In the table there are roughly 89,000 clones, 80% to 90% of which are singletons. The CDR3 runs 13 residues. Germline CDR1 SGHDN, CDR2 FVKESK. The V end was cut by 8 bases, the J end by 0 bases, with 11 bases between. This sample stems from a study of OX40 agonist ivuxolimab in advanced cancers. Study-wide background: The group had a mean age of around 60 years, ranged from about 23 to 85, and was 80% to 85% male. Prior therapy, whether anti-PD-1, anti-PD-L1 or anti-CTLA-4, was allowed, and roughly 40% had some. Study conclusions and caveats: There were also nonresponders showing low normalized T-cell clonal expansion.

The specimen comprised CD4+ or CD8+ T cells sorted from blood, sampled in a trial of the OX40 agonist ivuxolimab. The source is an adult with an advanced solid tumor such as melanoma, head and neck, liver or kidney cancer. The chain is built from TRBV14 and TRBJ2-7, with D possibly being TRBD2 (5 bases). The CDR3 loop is CASGSGLSYEQYF. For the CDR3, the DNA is TGTGCCAGCGGGAGTGGGCTCTCCTACGAGCAGTACTTC.